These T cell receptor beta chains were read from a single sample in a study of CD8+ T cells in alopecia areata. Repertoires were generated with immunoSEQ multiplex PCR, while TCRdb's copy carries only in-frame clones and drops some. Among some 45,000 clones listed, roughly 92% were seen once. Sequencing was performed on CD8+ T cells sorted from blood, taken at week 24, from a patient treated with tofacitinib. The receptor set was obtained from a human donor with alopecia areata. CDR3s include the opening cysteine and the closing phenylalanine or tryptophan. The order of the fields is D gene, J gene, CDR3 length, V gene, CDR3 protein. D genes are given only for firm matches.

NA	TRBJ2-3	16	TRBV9	CASSAETGRHTDTQYF
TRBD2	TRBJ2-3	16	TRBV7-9	CASTLTQRGSTDTQYF
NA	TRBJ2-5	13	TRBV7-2	CASSFGQLETQYF
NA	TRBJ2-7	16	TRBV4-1	CASSQDETGWSYEQYF
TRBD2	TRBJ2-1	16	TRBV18	CASSPPGTSSYNEQFF
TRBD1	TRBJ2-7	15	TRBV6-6	CASSYGTGGFYEQYF
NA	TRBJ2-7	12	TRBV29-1	CSVKTGMYEQYF
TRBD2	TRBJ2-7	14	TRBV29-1	CSGLSAGGSYEQYF
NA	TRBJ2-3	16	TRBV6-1	CASSEAPIFSTDTQYF
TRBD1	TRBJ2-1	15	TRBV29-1	CSVKYPGQGYNEQFF
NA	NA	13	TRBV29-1	CSVEKEGSYEQYF
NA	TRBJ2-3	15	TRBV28	CASSPGSSSSDTQYF
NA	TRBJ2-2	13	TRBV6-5	CASSYPLAGELFF
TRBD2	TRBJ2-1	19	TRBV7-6	CASSFTSGGLPGSYNEQFF
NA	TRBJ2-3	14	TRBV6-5	CASSLKGVADTQYF
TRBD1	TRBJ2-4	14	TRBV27	CASSGTGWGNIQYF
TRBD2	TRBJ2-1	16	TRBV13	CASSLVLAGGLNEQFF
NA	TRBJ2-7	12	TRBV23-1	CASSPRYYEQYF
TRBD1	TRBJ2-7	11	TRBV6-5	CASSQDRELYF
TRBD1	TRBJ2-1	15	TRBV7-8	CASSSDRGLYNEQFF
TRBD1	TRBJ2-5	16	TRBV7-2	CASSSRQGQQKETQYF
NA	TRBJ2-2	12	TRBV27	CASSLSAGELFF
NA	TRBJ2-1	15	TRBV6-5	CASQLTGNSYNEQFF